This TCR beta chain appears in the sequencing data of a study of T cells after yellow fever vaccination. The V and J ends lost 2 bases and 2 bases respectively, with 7 bases between them. This CDR3 is 13 amino acids long. The germline V gene encodes CDR1 GTSNPN and CDR2 SVGIG (reference sequence). TCRdb re-called the 5' RACE reads with MiXCR, one entry per CDR3 protein. Here the sample spans hundreds of thousands of distinct CDR3 sequences, 9% to 15% being singletons. Sequencing was performed on PBMCs, taken on the day of the yellow fever booster vaccination. This chain uses TRBV30 with TRBJ1-3, with unresolved D. This TCR came from a man in his thirties or forties who received the YFV17D yellow fever vaccine. The CDR3 DNA reads TGTGCCTGGAGTCCCGGACCTGGAAACACCATATATTTT. Translating it yields CAWSPGPGNTIYF.